This T cell receptor (beta chain) derives from a study of T-cell reconstitution after alpha-beta-depleted transplantation in children. Deletions cut 3 bases from V and 5 bases from J, with 11 bases between. In germline, CDR1 is MNHEY, CDR2 SMNVEV (reference sequence). This CDR3 has 13 amino acids. A TCRbeta library incorporating unique molecular identifiers was prepared. TCRdb re-called the PCR reads through MiXCR, storing one row per CDR3 protein. There are about 480,000 distinct CDR3 sequences in the sample; approximately 12% occur only once, and about 5.6% lies in the top ten. This material consisted of PBMCs from the stem cell graft donor, taken from the stem cell graft. This chain uses TRBV27 with TRBJ2-7; either TRBD1 or TRBD2 may supply D (6 bases each). The TCR was taken from a human donor who donated a stem cell graft to a child with combined immunodeficiency. In DNA form, the CDR3 reads TGTGCCAGCAGTTTTGCAGGGGAGGACGAGCAGTACTTC. Translated, it gives CASSFAGEDEQYF.